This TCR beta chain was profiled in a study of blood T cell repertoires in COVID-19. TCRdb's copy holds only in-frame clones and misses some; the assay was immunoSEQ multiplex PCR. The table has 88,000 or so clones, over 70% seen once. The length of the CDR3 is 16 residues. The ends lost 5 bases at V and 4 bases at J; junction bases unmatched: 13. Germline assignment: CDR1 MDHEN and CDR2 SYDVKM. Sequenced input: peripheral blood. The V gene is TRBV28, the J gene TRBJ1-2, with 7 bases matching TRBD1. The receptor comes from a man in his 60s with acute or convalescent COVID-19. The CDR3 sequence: CASSPPGTATVYGYTF. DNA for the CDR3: TGTGCCAGCAGTCCGCCCGGGACAGCTACTGTCTATGGCTACACCTTC.